The rows below give T cell receptor beta chains drawn from one sample of a study of T cells after yellow fever vaccination. Each CDR3 protein gets one entry after TCRdb re-called the 5' RACE reads with MiXCR. The sample yields under 600,000 distinct CDR3 sequences, around an eighth seen once. Source: PBMCs, taken on the day of the yellow fever booster vaccination. All receptors derive from a man between 25 and 39 years old who received the YFV17D yellow fever vaccine. Both conserved end residues are part of each CDR3. Clone size is stated in some rows and not others, as once, few, many or a class when expanded.

CDR3aa,j_gene,len,abundance,v_gene
CASSSGTSGRGPQETQYF,TRBJ2-5,18,NA,TRBV11-2
CASRATSYNEQFF,TRBJ2-1,13,NA,TRBV6-1
CASSKSGTGGYEQYF,TRBJ2-7,15,once,TRBV6-1
CASSLDQYSNQPQHF,TRBJ1-5,15,few,TRBV12-3/TRBV12-4
CASSQGTWTSGNREQFF,TRBJ2-1,17,NA,TRBV4-2
CASKIEGFGSPLHF,TRBJ1-6,14,NA,TRBV7-2
CSAPPGGTSTRGEQFF,TRBJ2-1,16,NA,TRBV20-1
CASSRPWANKKGYTF,TRBJ1-2,15,few,TRBV7-2
CASSYPPDRAVGAGELFF,TRBJ2-2,18,few,TRBV6-5
CASSHQTGQPQHF,TRBJ1-5,13,NA,TRBV5-1
CASSQKGANTGELFF,TRBJ2-2,15,NA,TRBV14
CASNDRSTDTQYF,TRBJ2-3,13,few,TRBV12-3/TRBV12-4
CASSLARGAGIAFF,TRBJ1-1,14,many,TRBV7-9
CASSLVGQGLSNEQFF,TRBJ2-1,16,few,TRBV11-2
CASGQTGAVQPQHF,TRBJ1-5,14,few,TRBV6-1
CASSESLVAGEYF,TRBJ2-3,13,few,TRBV10-1
CASSSPGLAVGARTGELFF,TRBJ2-2,19,NA,TRBV21-1
CASSLGGSPRSYEQYF,TRBJ2-7,16,few,TRBV7-9
CSARGDRGEQYF,TRBJ2-7,12,NA,TRBV20-1
CASSPTERRFQPQHF,TRBJ1-5,15,few,TRBV6-2/TRBV6-3
CASSEARWEQFF,TRBJ2-1,12,few,TRBV2
CASSPVGSRGEKLFF,TRBJ1-4,15,many,TRBV3-1
CASSFSGLLNEQFF,TRBJ2-1,14,NA,TRBV28
CSVNAGGDEQYF,TRBJ2-7,12,few,TRBV29-1
CSATDRRKFNEQFF,TRBJ2-1,14,NA,TRBV20-1
CASTFTPASSGELFF,TRBJ2-2,15,NA,TRBV27
CASSSDGQSEQYF,TRBJ2-7,13,few,TRBV5-1
CASRRRELLDEQFF,TRBJ2-1,14,few,TRBV19
CASSQESDNEQFF,TRBJ2-1,13,few,TRBV14
CSANWLAGYNEQFF,TRBJ2-1,14,NA,TRBV20-1
CSARFNEKLFF,TRBJ1-4,11,many,TRBV20-1
CASSPDRNQPQHF,TRBJ1-5,13,many,TRBV18
CATKFEGTDTQYF,TRBJ2-3,13,few,TRBV12-3/TRBV12-4
CSAKTAGSIGEQFF,TRBJ2-1,14,NA,TRBV20-1
CASGSARGGYGYTF,TRBJ1-2,14,few,TRBV25-1
CASSYRTSGRYPYEQYF,TRBJ2-7,17,NA,TRBV6-5
CASDRAKGTGELFF,TRBJ2-2,14,few,TRBV5-8
CATRGGGIDTGELFF,TRBJ2-2,15,many,TRBV24-1
CASSLGEGARKTPYF,TRBJ2-5,15,NA,TRBV11-2
CASSAGGTDTQYF,TRBJ2-3,13,many,TRBV27